Below, one T cell receptor beta chain is given with its context. Both TCR beta VDJ combination and CDR3 sequence profiling were carried out. Genomic DNA was the template for this profiling. TCRdb re-called the reads with MiXCR, one entry per CDR3 protein. The sample has a few hundred thousand distinct CDR3 sequences, around 63% seen once. Germline lookup yields CDR1 SGHKS and CDR2 YYEKEE (reference sequence). V gave up 1 base and J gave up 0 bases, with 10 bases separating them. CDR3 size: 15 residues. This sample is drawn from a study of CD8+CD57+ T cells in acquired aplastic anemia. The sequence came from a human donor in good health. The source material was sorted CD4+, CD8+, or CD8+CD57+ T cells (not recorded which) from PBMCs. V usage is TRBV5-5 and J usage is TRBJ1-1; no clear D. The CDR3 DNA is TGTGCCAGCAGCTTGATCCCAGATATGAACACTGAAGCTTTCTTT. Translating it yields CASSLIPDMNTEAFF.